The TCR beta chain under discussion was sequenced for a study of T cells after yellow fever vaccination. Study overall: Libraries from low-cell-number fractions were prepared with the SMART-Seq v4 Ultra Low Input RNA kit. Study observations and caveats: Post-booster samples contained most primary-vaccination clones (more than 95% CD4, about 87% CD8). Sorted repertoires could include abundant contaminating clonotypes from bulk cells.

Germline values: CDR1 LGHDT, CDR2 YNNKEL (reference sequence). The CDR3 sequence is 12 residues long. Trimming left V 5 bases short and J 4 bases short, with 9 bases between. Template-switching 5'RACE yielded the TCR cDNA; a universal primer site and UMIs were added in the process. TCRdb itself ran the 5' RACE reads through MiXCR, one entry per CDR3 protein. The table lists over 300,000 distinct CDR3 sequences, around 7% of them singletons. This clonotype showed up just a few times. Its specificity is not known. This clonotype was sampled from a young man who received the YFV17D yellow fever vaccine. The gene calls are TRBV3-1 and TRBJ2-7, with D possibly matching TRBD1 (5 bases). Source: PBMCs, taken roughly 45 days after the first yellow fever vaccination. The CDR3 DNA reads TGTGCCAGCAGCACGCAGGGTTACGAGCAGTACTTC. As protein: CASSTQGYEQYF.